This T cell receptor (beta chain) was sequenced during a study of blood T cell repertoires in COVID-19. The data were produced by immunoSEQ multiplex PCR, yet TCRdb's version contains in-frame clones alone and is incomplete. The table records 150,000 to 200,000 clones, around 89% of them present only once. Germline values: CDR1 LNHDA, CDR2 SQIVND (reference sequence). V shed 9 bases and J 3 bases; nucleotides not matched to a gene: 3. CDR3 size: 15 residues. The sequence was obtained from a woman under 30 who had recovered from COVID-19. Material: PBMCs or T cells enriched from blood (not recorded which). This sequence joins TRBV19 and TRBJ2-2; 14 bases map to TRBD2. CDR3 in DNA: TGTGCCAGCCGACTAGCGGGAGGGGACACCGGGGAGCTGTTTTTT. Its protein product is CASRLAGGDTGELFF.